This entry lists 26 T cell receptor beta chains sequenced from one sample in a study of cytomegalovirus exposure and HLA in healthy donors. Amplification used 60 Vbeta primers and 13 Jbeta primers. Repertoires were generated with immunoSEQ multiplex PCR, while TCRdb's copy carries only in-frame clones and drops some. The data show about 100,000 clones, with approximately 80% seen just once and about 5% held by the top ten. The sequenced sample consisted of PBMCs. The receptors stem from a young woman in good health and CMV-seropositive.

The V call is TRBV7-8, the J call TRBJ1-2; the match to TRBD1 covers 9 bases. CDR3 size: 13 residues. The J segment lost 5 bases and the V segment lost 3 bases, leaving 1 base of the junction unmatched. The germline V gene encodes CDR1 SGHVS and CDR2 FQNEAQ. The chain's CDR3 is CASSFGQGYGYTF. CDR3 bases: TGTGCCAGCAGCTTCGGACAGGGGTATGGCTACACCTTC.

This clone was seen a single time. As DNA, the CDR3 is TGTGCCAGCCAGCCGGGACAGGGGGCGCGGACGCAGTATTTT. It encodes CASQPGQGARTQYF. The V gene is TRBV6-1, the J gene TRBJ2-3, with TRBD1 matching 12 bases. From germline, CDR1 is MNHNS and CDR2 SASEGT. The CDR3 runs to 14 residues. After removal of 8 bases from V and 9 bases from J, the junction contained 9 bases not matched to a gene.

The gene calls are TRBV7-9 and TRBJ2-1; 9 bases are shared with TRBD2. The J segment lost 7 bases and the V segment lost 2 bases, leaving 6 bases of the junction unmatched. This CDR3 region has 15 residues. Germline V lookup: CDR1 SEHNR, CDR2 FQNEAQ (reference sequence). The CDR3 DNA follows: TGTGCCAGCAGCTTATGGGCGGGAGGGCCGAATGAGCAGTTCTTC. It codes for CASSLWAGGPNEQFF.

The chain recombines TRBV6-5 with TRBJ2-7; 10 bases align to TRBD2. The V and J ends lost 5 bases and 4 bases, in that order; junction bases with no gene match: 2. This CDR3 has 13 amino acids. Germline V CDR1 and CDR2: MNHEY, SVGAGI. The CDR3 sequence: CASSRTSGYEQYF. For the CDR3, the DNA is TGTGCCAGCAGTCGGACTAGCGGTTACGAGCAGTACTTC.

This clone ranks as medium-sized. The V call is TRBV7-3, the J call TRBJ2-2, with 10 bases fitting TRBD1. J was trimmed by 3 bases and V by 2 bases; bases with no gene match: 3. Looked up from germline, CDR1 is SGHTA and CDR2 is FQGTGA. The CDR3 is 16 amino acids. Written as DNA, the CDR3 is TGTGCCAGCAGCTTAGGAGGGACAGGGGACACCGGGGAGCTGTTTTTT. Its translation: CASSLGGTGDTGELFF.

The chain recombines TRBV5-7 with TRBJ1-2; TRBD1 matches 10 bases. TRBV5-7 is an ORF for which the function is uncertain. V lost 1 base to trimming and J lost 5 bases; unmatched junction nucleotides: 2. The CDR3 runs 14 residues. The CDR3: CASSLRTGGYGYTF. In DNA, the CDR3 is TGTGCCAGCAGCTTGAGGACAGGGGGGTATGGCTACACCTTC.

The rearrangement links TRBV5-6 to TRBJ1-2, with D possibly being TRBD1 (6 bases). The V end was cut by 0 bases, the J end by 4 bases, with 10 bases between. Germline values: CDR1 SGHDT, CDR2 YYEEEE. This CDR3 region has 14 residues. CDR3: CASSLDGQPYGYTF. CDR3 in DNA: TGTGCCAGCAGCTTGGATGGACAGCCCTATGGCTACACCTTC.

The V gene is TRBV2, the J gene TRBJ1-4; 7 nucleotides match TRBD1. The V gene's germline CDR1 is SNHLY and CDR2 FYNNEI. The J segment lost 8 bases and the V segment lost 6 bases, leaving 9 bases of the junction unmatched. CDR3 length: 14 amino acids. The CDR3, as DNA: TGTGCCAGCAGAGAACAGGGGTCTGGAGAAAAACTGTTTTTT. Its translation is CASREQGSGEKLFF.

CDR3 protein: CASSLTSGRQEQETQYF. The CDR3 DNA reads TGTGCCAGCAGTTTGACTAGCGGGAGGCAAGAACAAGAGACCCAGTACTTC. The rearrangement joins TRBV28 to TRBJ2-5; 13 nucleotides align to TRBD2. CDR3 length: 17 residues. The junction had 6 bases not matched to a gene; V was cut back by 3 bases and J by 2 bases. CDR1 MDHEN and CDR2 SYDVKM come from the germline V gene.

The CDR3 nucleotides are TGTGCCAGCGGTCCAGGGCGAGACTATGGCTACACCTTC. Translated: CASGPGRDYGYTF. The gene calls are TRBV28 and TRBJ1-2, with D tentatively TRBD1 (5 bases). The germline V and J ends were trimmed by 8 bases and 3 bases, with 13 bases remaining between them. The CDR3 loop spans 13 amino acids. Germline CDR1 MDHEN, CDR2 SYDVKM.

V is TRBV11-2 and J is TRBJ2-1; a possible D gene is TRBD2 (6 bases). The CDR3 sequence is 17 residues long. V was clipped by 3 bases and J by 0 bases, with 15 bases between them. The V gene's germline CDR1 is SGHAT and CDR2 FQNNGV. CDR3 protein: CASSFPQRASSYNEQFF. As DNA, the CDR3 is TGTGCCAGCAGCTTCCCCCAGCGGGCGAGCTCCTACAATGAGCAGTTCTTC.

The chain links TRBV7-8 to TRBJ2-7; 10 nucleotides line up with TRBD1. The CDR3 has 13 residues. Germline lookup yields CDR1 SGHVS and CDR2 FQNEAQ. Trimming took 5 bases from V and 7 from J; bases not matched to a gene: 5. CDR3 bases: TGTGCCAGCAGCCCGGGACAGGGGTTTGAGCAGTACTTC. Its protein is CASSPGQGFEQYF. Full variable domain (rest looked up from reference TRBV7-8 and TRBJ2-7): GAGVSQSPRYKVAKRGQDVALRCDPISGHVSLFWYQQALGQGPEFLTYFQNEAQLDKSGLPSDRFFAERPEGSVSTLKIQRTQQEDSAVYLCASSPGQGFEQYFGPGTRLTVT.

The rearrangement uses TRBV28 and TRBJ1-1; D gene ambiguous. The CDR3 sequence is 14 residues long. Germline V gives CDR1 MDHEN, CDR2 SYDVKM. Trimming removed 5 bases from V and 9 bases from J, with 19 bases in between. In nucleotides, the CDR3 is TGTGCCAGCAGTAGGAGGATGAGTGGCCCTAAAGCTTTCTTT. This encodes CASSRRMSGPKAFF.

The genes are TRBV6-5 and TRBJ1-2, with D unclear. CDR3 length: 16 amino acids. Germline CDR1 MNHEY, CDR2 SVGAGI. Trimming took 0 bases from V and 0 from J, leaving 11 bases between them. CDR3 coding DNA: TGTGCCAGCAGTTACTCTATTACGGGAGCTAACTATGGCTACACCTTC. Translating it yields CASSYSITGANYGYTF.

V usage is TRBV19 and J usage is TRBJ1-1; D possibly corresponds to TRBD1 (6 bases). CDR1 is LNHDA, CDR2 SQIVND, per germline (reference sequence). Trimming shortened V by 1 base and J by 0 bases, and 12 bases separated the two germline ends. This CDR3 comprises 16 residues. This CDR3 reads CASSIGQGRMNTEAFF. CDR3 in DNA: TGTGCCAGTAGTATAGGGCAGGGGCGTATGAACACTGAAGCTTTCTTT.

The chain recombines TRBV9 with TRBJ1-4; 8 bases align to TRBD1. This CDR3 is built from 14 residues. Looked up from germline, CDR1 is SGDLS and CDR2 is YYNGEE. With 3 bases clipped from V and 8 bases from J, the junction kept 6 bases outside the gene matches. CDR3 bases: TGTGCCAGCAGCGAGGGACAGGTGGGGGAAAAACTGTTTTTT. This codes for CASSEGQVGEKLFF. Combining the CDR3 with reference TRBV9 and TRBJ1-4 gives the whole variable domain DSGVTQTPKHLITATGQRVTLRCSPRSGDLSVYWYQQSLDQGLQFLIQYYNGEERAKGNILERFSAQQFPDLHSELNLSSLELGDSALYFCASSEGQVGEKLFFGSGTQLSVL.

V and J are TRBV4-1 and TRBJ2-7; possible D gene TRBD2, 5 bases. With 1 base removed from V and 6 bases from J, the gap between germline ends came to 22 bases. This CDR3 comprises 17 residues. From germline, CDR1 is MGHRA and CDR2 YSYEKL. CDR3: CASSQGPGFVIVREQYF. The CDR3, as DNA: TGCGCCAGCAGCCAAGGACCGGGATTTGTCATTGTCCGCGAGCAGTACTTC.

The gene calls are TRBV2 and TRBJ2-1; the match to TRBD2 covers 8 bases. J lost 14 bases, V lost 6 bases, and 0 bases had no gene match. The CDR3 is 9 residues long. Germline assignment: CDR1 SNHLY and CDR2 FYNNEI. The chain's CDR3 is CASSGGEFF. As DNA, the CDR3 is TGTGCCAGCAGCGGGGGGGAGTTCTTC.

V usage is TRBV19 and J usage is TRBJ2-5, with 10 positions matching TRBD1. CDR3 length equals 16 residues. V dropped 7 bases and J dropped 4; count of bases not matched to a gene: 12. The germline CDR1 and CDR2 sequences are LNHDA and SQIVND (reference sequence). The CDR3 spells CASTQGDRGQGETQYF. The CDR3 DNA reads as TGTGCCAGTACCCAAGGAGACAGGGGGCAGGGAGAGACCCAGTACTTC.

CDR3: CASSPNSQNTEAFF. The CDR3 coding sequence is TGTGCCAGCTCACCGAACAGCCAGAACACTGAAGCTTTCTTT. This chain connects TRBV18 to TRBJ1-1; D is ambiguous. Between the trimmed V and J ends, which lost 3 bases and 1 base, there was a span of 9 bases. This CDR3 is 14 amino acids long. Germline V lookup: CDR1 KGHSH, CDR2 LQKENI.

In this sample, this clone turned up a few times. This chain uses TRBV5-4 with TRBJ2-1, with a possible D match to TRBD2 (5 bases). The V end was cut by 4 bases, the J end by 0 bases, with 14 bases between. Germline CDR1 is SGHNT and CDR2 is YYREEE (reference sequence). This CDR3 is built from 16 residues. CDR3 DNA: TGTGCCAGCAGCGGAGGACTTAAAAGCTCCTACAATGAGCAGTTCTTC. Translation: CASSGGLKSSYNEQFF.

In this sample, this clone turned up a few times. This rearrangement joins TRBV13 to TRBJ2-1; 8 nucleotides line up with TRBD2. The germline CDR1 and CDR2 sequences are PRHDT and FYEKMQ (reference sequence). The CDR3 covers 18 residues. With 0 bases clipped from V and 0 bases from J, the junction kept 7 bases outside the gene matches. CDR3: CASSLGPLSGNSYNEQFF. CDR3 DNA sequence: TGTGCCAGCAGCTTAGGCCCCCTTAGCGGGAACTCCTACAATGAGCAGTTCTTC.

V gene TRBV13 combines with J gene TRBJ2-7, with TRBD1 matching 12 bases. With 4 bases clipped from V and 4 bases from J, the junction kept 5 bases outside the gene matches. CDR1 is PRHDT and CDR2 is FYEKMQ in the germline V gene (reference sequence). The CDR3 is made up of 15 amino acids. The CDR3 nucleotides are TGTGCCAGCAGCTCAGGGACAGGGGGCACATACGAGCAGTACTTC. Protein: CASSSGTGGTYEQYF.

This clone appeared a few times. V usage is TRBV6-6 and J usage is TRBJ1-2; TRBD1 agrees at 8 bases. The germline CDR1 and CDR2 sequences are MNHNY and SVGAGI (reference sequence). The CDR3 is 14 residues long. The V gene end was trimmed by 2 bases and the J gene end by 10 bases; junction bases not matched to a gene: 9. Here the CDR3 DNA reads TGTGCCAGCAGTTACGAATCGGTGACAGGGGCCTACACCTTC. Its protein is CASSYESVTGAYTF.

The genes are TRBV2 and TRBJ2-1; D might be TRBD2 (6 bases). V was shortened by 3 bases and J by 2 bases, with 17 bases between the two germline ends. The CDR3 covers 17 residues. CDR1 is SNHLY, CDR2 FYNNEI, per germline. The chain's CDR3 is CASSDGGDRGPYNEQFF. The CDR3 DNA follows: TGTGCCAGCAGTGATGGAGGGGATCGGGGACCCTACAATGAGCAGTTCTTC.

CDR3 in DNA: TGTGCCAGCAGTTTACGAGGACAGGGGATAGGTGGCTACACCTTC. Its translation: CASSLRGQGIGGYTF. The V and J genes are TRBV28 and TRBJ1-2; TRBD1 aligns across 9 bases. The CDR3 consists of 15 residues. Per the germline V gene, CDR1 is MDHEN and CDR2 is SYDVKM. V lost 2 bases and J lost 7; bases outside the gene matches: 8.